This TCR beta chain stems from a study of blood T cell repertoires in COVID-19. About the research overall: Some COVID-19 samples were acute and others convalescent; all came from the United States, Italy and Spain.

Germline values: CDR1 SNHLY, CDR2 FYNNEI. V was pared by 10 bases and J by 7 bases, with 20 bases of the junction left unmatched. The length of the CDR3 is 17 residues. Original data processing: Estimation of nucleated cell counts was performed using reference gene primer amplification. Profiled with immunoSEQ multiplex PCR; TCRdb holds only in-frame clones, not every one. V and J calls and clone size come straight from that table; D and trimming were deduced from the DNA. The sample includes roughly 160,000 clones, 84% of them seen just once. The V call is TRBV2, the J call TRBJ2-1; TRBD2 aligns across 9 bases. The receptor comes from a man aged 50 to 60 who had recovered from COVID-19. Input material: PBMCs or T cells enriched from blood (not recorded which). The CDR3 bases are TGTGCCAACTCACCGCTATCGGGACTAGCCCTCCTGAATGAGCAGTTCTTC. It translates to CANSPLSGLALLNEQFF.